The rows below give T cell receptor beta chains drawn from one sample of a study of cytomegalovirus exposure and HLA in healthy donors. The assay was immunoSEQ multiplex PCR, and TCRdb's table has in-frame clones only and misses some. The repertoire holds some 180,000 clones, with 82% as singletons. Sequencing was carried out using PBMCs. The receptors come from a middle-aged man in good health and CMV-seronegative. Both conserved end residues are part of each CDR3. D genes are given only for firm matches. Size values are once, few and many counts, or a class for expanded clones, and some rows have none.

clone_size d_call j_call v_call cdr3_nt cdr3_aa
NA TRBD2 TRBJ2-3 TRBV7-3 TGTGCCAGCAGTCTTCTAGCGGGCTGGCGAAATACGCAGTATTTT CASSLLAGWRNTQYF
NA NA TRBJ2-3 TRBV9 TGTGCCAGCAGCTCTAGGCAGCTCACAGATACGCAGTATTTT CASSSRQLTDTQYF
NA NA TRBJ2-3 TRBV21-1 TGTGCCAGCAGCAAAGTAGGGCTGGCTAGCGAGACCTCTAGCACAGATACGCAGTATTTT CASSKVGLASETSSTDTQYF
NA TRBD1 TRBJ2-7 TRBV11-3 TGTGCCAGCAGCTCTTCACGGACAGGGGCTTCCCCCTACGAGCAGTACTTC CASSSSRTGASPYEQYF
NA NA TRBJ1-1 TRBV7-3 TGTGCCAGCAGCTTAATGCCGGCGGGAGGAGCTTTCTTT CASSLMPAGGAFF
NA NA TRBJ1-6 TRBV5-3 TGTGCCAGAAGCTTTCTGCAGGATAATTCACCCCTCCACTTT CARSFLQDNSPLHF
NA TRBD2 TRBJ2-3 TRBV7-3 TGTGCCAGCAGCTTTGAAGCGGGGGGCACAGATACGCAGTATTTT CASSFEAGGTDTQYF
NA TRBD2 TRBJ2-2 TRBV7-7 TGTGCTAGCAGCCCTAGCGGGAGAGGCCTCACCGGGGAGCTGTTTTTT CASSPSGRGLTGELFF
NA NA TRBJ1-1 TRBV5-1 TGCGCCAGCAGCTTGGGGGGGGGTACGAGCGGGGAAGCTTTCTTT CASSLGGGTSGEAFF
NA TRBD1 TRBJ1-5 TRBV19 TGTGCCAGTAGTATAGATATGACAGGGGGGAGAAGACAGCCCCAGCATTTT CASSIDMTGGRRQPQHF
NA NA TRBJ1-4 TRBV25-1 TGTGCCAGCAGTGAACTTGGACACGATGAAAAACTGTTTTTT CASSELGHDEKLFF
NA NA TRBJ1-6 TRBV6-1 TGTGCCAGCAGTGAAGATGGGGCCCCTAATTCACCCCTCCACTTT CASSEDGAPNSPLHF
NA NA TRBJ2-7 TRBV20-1 TGCAGTGCTCCAGAATCCTACGAGCAGTACTTC CSAPESYEQYF
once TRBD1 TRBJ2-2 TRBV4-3 TGCGCCAGCAGCCCCCGTCGACAGGGGGCGAGCACCGGGGAGCTGTTTTTT CASSPRRQGASTGELFF
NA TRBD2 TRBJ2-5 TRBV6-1 TGTGCCAGCAGCTCCGGGACTATTCAAGAGACCCAGTACTTC CASSSGTIQETQYF
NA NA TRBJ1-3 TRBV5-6 TGTGCCAGCAGCTTGGAGGAGTCCATATATTTT CASSLEESIYF
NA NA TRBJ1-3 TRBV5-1 TGCGCCAGCAGCTTGGCACAGTCCTCTGGAAACACCATATATTTT CASSLAQSSGNTIYF
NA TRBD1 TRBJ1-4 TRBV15 TGTGCCACCTCCAGGGGGGCGGCAACTAATGAAAAACTGTTTTTT CATSRGAATNEKLFF
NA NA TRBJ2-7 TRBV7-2 TGTGCCAGCAGCTTAAACAGGGTGAACCTCGAGCAGTACTTC CASSLNRVNLEQYF
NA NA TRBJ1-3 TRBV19 TGTGCCAGTAGCGTGGAGGATGGAAACACCATATATTTT CASSVEDGNTIYF
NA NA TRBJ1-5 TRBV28 TGTGCCAGTGGGGGAGGTCAGCCCCAGCATTTT CASGGGQPQHF
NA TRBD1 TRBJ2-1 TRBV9 TGTGCCAGCAGCGTAGGACAGGGGTTAATCGGGGATGAGCAGTTCTTC CASSVGQGLIGDEQFF
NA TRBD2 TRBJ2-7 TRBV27 TGTGCCAGCACTCCGGCCGGGACTAGCAGTATCTACGAGCAGTACTTC CASTPAGTSSIYEQYF
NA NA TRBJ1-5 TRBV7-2 TGTGCCAGCAGCTCTGGGGGGGGAGGGCCCCAGCATTTT CASSSGGGGPQHF
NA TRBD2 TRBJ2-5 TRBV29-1 TGCAGCGTTGAGCGGGGGGCCGGGGAGACCCAGTACTTC CSVERGAGETQYF
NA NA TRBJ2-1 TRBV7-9 TGTGCCAGCAGGGACGGGAATCTCGCACATGAGCAGTTCTTC CASRDGNLAHEQFF
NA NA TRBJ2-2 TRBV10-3 TGTGCCATCAGTGGGTCCGGGGACACCGGGGAGCTGTTTTTT CAISGSGDTGELFF